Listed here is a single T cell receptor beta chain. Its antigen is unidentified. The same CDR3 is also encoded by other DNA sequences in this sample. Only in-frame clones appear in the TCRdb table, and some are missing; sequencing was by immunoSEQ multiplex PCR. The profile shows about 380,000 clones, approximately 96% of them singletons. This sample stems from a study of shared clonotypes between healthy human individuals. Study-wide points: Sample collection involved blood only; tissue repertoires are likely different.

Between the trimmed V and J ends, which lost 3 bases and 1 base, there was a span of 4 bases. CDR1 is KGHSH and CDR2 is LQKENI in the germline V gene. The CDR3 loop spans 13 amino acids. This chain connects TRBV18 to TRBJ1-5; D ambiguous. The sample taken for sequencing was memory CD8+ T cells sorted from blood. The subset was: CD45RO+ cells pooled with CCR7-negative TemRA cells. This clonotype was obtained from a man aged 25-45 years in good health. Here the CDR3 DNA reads TGTGCCAGCTCACCCGGCAGCAATCAGCCCCAGCATTTT. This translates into CASSPGSNQPQHF.